The clone carrying this T cell receptor beta chain was detected a few times. Its antigen is still unknown. The sample is drawn from a study of T cell repertoires in cytomegalovirus infection. For the study at large: Evidence of both CMV infection and a matching HLA type came from public TCR beta signatures. Findings and caveats of the study: CMV carriers with the relevant HLA were identified by cumulative public TCR beta family frequency. Predominance within the ex vivo response was attributable to HLA-C-restricted CMV-specific TCR beta clonotypes.

TCRdb reprocessed the reads with MiXCR, giving one entry per CDR3 protein. The sample gives over 150,000 distinct CDR3 sequences, about 20% of which show up once; just under 3% is in the top ten. Sequencing used PBMCs. The TCR was taken from a human donor in good health (CMV status not recorded). Some clones in this sample may be carry-over from other donors' samples.

The CDR3 is CASSLQLRNTEAFF. The CDR3 DNA reads TGTGCCAGCAGTCTACAGCTTAGGAACACTGAAGCTTTCTTT. The genes are TRBV6-2 or TRBV6-3 and TRBJ1-1; D not certain. The V gene's germline CDR1 is MNHEY and CDR2 SVGEGT. CDR3 length equals 14 residues. The V end lost 5 bases, the J end lost 1 base, and 11 bases lay between the germline ends.